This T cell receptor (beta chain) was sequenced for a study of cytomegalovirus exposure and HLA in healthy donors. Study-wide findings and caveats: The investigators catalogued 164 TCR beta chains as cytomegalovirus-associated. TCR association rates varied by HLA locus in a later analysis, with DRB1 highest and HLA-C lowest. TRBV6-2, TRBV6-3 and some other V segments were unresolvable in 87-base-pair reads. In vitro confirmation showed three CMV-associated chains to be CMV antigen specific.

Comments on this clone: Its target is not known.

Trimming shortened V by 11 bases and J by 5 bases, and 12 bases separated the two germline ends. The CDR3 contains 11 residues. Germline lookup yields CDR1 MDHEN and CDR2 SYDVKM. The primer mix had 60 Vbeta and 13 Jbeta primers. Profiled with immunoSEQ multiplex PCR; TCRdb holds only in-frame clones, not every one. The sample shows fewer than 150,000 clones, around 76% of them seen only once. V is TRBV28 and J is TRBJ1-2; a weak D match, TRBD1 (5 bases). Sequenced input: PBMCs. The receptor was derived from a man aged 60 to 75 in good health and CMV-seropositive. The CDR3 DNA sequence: TGTGCCCTCCAGGGTGGGTATGGCTACACCTTC. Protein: CALQGGYGYTF.